A selection of T cell receptor beta chains follows, all from one sample in a study of OX40 agonist ivuxolimab in advanced cancers. Only in-frame clones appear in the TCRdb table, and some are missing; sequencing was by immunoSEQ multiplex PCR. The table has around 50,000 clones, around 87% seen once; the top ten hold about 1.8%. The sequences come from CD4+ or CD8+ T cells sorted from blood, collected in a trial of the OX40 agonist ivuxolimab. All receptors derive from an adult with an advanced solid tumor such as melanoma, head and neck, liver or kidney cancer. CDR3s include the opening cysteine and the closing phenylalanine or tryptophan. A D gene is named only where the DNA matches it firmly. Only part of the rows carry a size: once, few, many, or a class if the clone is expanded.

j_gene | d_gene | v_gene | abundance | len | CDR3nt | CDR3aa
TRBJ1-2 | - | TRBV6-9 | - | 12 | TGTGCCAGCAGACCCCCCCCGAGGGAGGGGGCCTTC | CASRPPPREGAF
TRBJ2-7 | - | TRBV28 | - | 14 | TGTGCCAGCAGTGTGAGCGGTGGGGCCTACGAGCAGTACTTC | CASSVSGGAYEQYF
TRBJ2-7 | TRBD1 | TRBV18 | - | 14 | TGTGCCAGCTCCCGCGGACAGGGTGTCGACGAGCAGTACTTC | CASSRGQGVDEQYF
TRBJ2-1 | TRBD2 | TRBV4-1 | - | 15 | TGCGCCAGCAGCCAAGCAGGACTAGCGAACAATGAGCAGTTCTTC | CASSQAGLANNEQFF
TRBJ2-1 | TRBD1 | TRBV5-4 | - | 16 | TGTGCCAGCAGTCAGACCGGACAGGGGGAGGACAATGAGCAGTTCTTC | CASSQTGQGEDNEQFF
TRBJ2-5 | TRBD1 | TRBV14 | - | 17 | TGTGCCAGCAGCCAAAGATCCGGGACAGGGTTCCAAGAGACCCAGTACTTC | CASSQRSGTGFQETQYF
TRBJ2-1 | - | TRBV5-1 | - | 11 | TGCGCCAGCAGCTTATACAATGAGCAGTTCTTC | CASSLYNEQFF
TRBJ2-3 | - | TRBV19 | - | 15 | TGTGCCAGTAGCAAAACGGACAGAGGCACAGATACGCAGTATTTT | CASSKTDRGTDTQYF
TRBJ2-1 | TRBD2 | TRBV27 | - | 15 | TGTGCCAGCAGTTTTTCGGGGGGACTATACAATGAGCAGTTCTTC | CASSFSGGLYNEQFF
TRBJ1-1 | - | TRBV5-8 | - | 16 | TGTGCCAGCACCCTCCCCCCAGGGTCAGGGGACACTGAAGCTTTCTTT | CASTLPPGSGDTEAFF
TRBJ1-4 | - | TRBV28 | - | 13 | TGTGCCAGCCGTCCGGGGGCGAAAGGGAAACTGTTTTTT | CASRPGAKGKLFF
TRBJ2-7 | TRBD2 | TRBV11-2 | - | 15 | TGTGCCAGCAGCCAAGTTAGCGGGAGGGCCTACGAGCAGTACTTC | CASSQVSGRAYEQYF
TRBJ1-2 | TRBD1 | TRBV18 | - | 15 | TGTGCCAGCTCACCAGGGACAGGGGTTGTCTATGGCTACACCTTC | CASSPGTGVVYGYTF
TRBJ1-2 | - | TRBV7-6 | - | 12 | TGTGCCAGCAGCTCGACAGCGGTTGGCTACACCTTC | CASSSTAVGYTF
TRBJ2-1 | - | TRBV12-2 | - | 16 | TGTGCAAGTCGCTCAAGACCCCGGGGGCTGCACTATGAGCAGTTCTTC | CASRSRPRGLHYEQFF
TRBJ2-1 | TRBD2 | TRBV28 | - | 14 | TGTGCCAGCAGTCTAAGCGGGGGCCAAGTTGAGCAGTTCTTC | CASSLSGGQVEQFF
TRBJ2-1 | - | TRBV5-1 | - | 13 | TGCGCCAGCAGCTCACGTCAGGACAATGAGCAGTTCTTC | CASSSRQDNEQFF
TRBJ2-3 | TRBD1 | TRBV7-2 | - | 16 | TGTGCCAGCAGCCGCCAGACAGGGCGGGTCACAGATACGCAGTATTTT | CASSRQTGRVTDTQYF
TRBJ1-2 | - | TRBV6-6 | - | 14 | TGTGCCAGCAGTTTCACCTCGGGACCGGATGGCTACACCTTC | CASSFTSGPDGYTF
TRBJ2-4 | TRBD1 | TRBV5-6 | once | 16 | TGTGCCAGCAGCTTGAGGGGGCTTATAGCCAAAAACATTCAGTACTTC | CASSLRGLIAKNIQYF
TRBJ2-7 | - | TRBV2 | - | 14 | TGTGCCACAACCATCGAGACAGGAGGGCACGAGCAGTACTTC | CATTIETGGHEQYF
TRBJ1-1 | - | TRBV27 | - | 17 | TGTGCCAGCAGTTTTCGACAGACCTACCCCATGAACACTGAAGCTTTCTTT | CASSFRQTYPMNTEAFF
TRBJ1-2 | - | TRBV4-1 | - | 16 | TGCGCCAGCAGCCAAGGTCGGGCAAAGGCTTTCTATGGCTACACCTTC | CASSQGRAKAFYGYTF
TRBJ2-1 | - | TRBV5-1 | few | 17 | TGCGCCAGCAGCGGAGGGGCCCTTTTGAATTCCTACAATGAGCAGTTCTTC | CASSGGALLNSYNEQFF
TRBJ2-1 | - | TRBV9 | once | 17 | TGTGCCAGCAGCGTAGCGGAAGGGAGGGGGCCATACAATGAGCAGTTCTTC | CASSVAEGRGPYNEQFF
TRBJ2-3 | TRBD2 | TRBV18 | - | 15 | TGTGCCAGCTCGGAAAGGCAGCGGGAGGGGAATACGCAGTATTTT | CASSERQREGNTQYF
TRBJ2-7 | TRBD1 | TRBV6-1 | - | 14 | TGTGCCAGCAGTATACGGGACAGGGGTTGGGAGCAGTACTTC | CASSIRDRGWEQYF
TRBJ2-1 | - | TRBV9 | - | 15 | TGTGCCAGCAGCGTAGGTGGAAGCTCTTCCAATGAGCAGTTCTTC | CASSVGGSSSNEQFF